This T cell receptor beta chain was observed in a study of technical replicates of blood from a handful of donors. This CDR3 has 15 amino acids. Germline V lookup: CDR1 MGHRA, CDR2 YSYEKL. V dropped 3 bases and J dropped 3 bases, with 15 bases sitting between them. Profiled with immunoSEQ multiplex PCR; TCRdb holds only in-frame clones, not every one. The data contain 60,000 to 90,000 clones, approximately 96% of them singletons. The TCR sequence derives from a human donor in good health. The rearrangement joins TRBV4-1 to TRBJ2-7, with a weak D call TRBD2 (5 bases). The material sequenced was T cells isolated from PBMCs. The CDR3 loop reads CASSHGRTPNYEQYF. Written as DNA, the CDR3 is TGCGCCAGCAGCCATGGGCGGACTCCGAACTACGAGCAGTACTTC.